The next 32 T cell receptor beta chains were all read from a single sample in a study of blood T cell repertoires in COVID-19. The table came from immunoSEQ multiplex PCR; TCRdb's copy has only in-frame clones and leaves some out. The sample records some 120,000 clones, 88% being singletons. The sequenced material came from peripheral blood. Source of these receptors: a man aged 50-60 years with acute or convalescent COVID-19.

The rearrangement joins TRBV24-1 to TRBJ2-1; 12 bases align to TRBD2. The CDR3 runs to 15 residues. Germline V gives CDR1 KGHDR, CDR2 SFDVKD. J lost 9 bases, V lost 5 bases, and 7 bases had no gene match. CDR3 in amino acids: CATSALAGGSGEQFF. The CDR3, as DNA: TGTGCCACCAGTGCCCTAGCGGGAGGGTCCGGTGAGCAGTTCTTC.

The gene calls are TRBV6-5 and TRBJ1-2; 8 bases are shared with TRBD1. This CDR3 has 14 amino acids. J lost 5 bases, V lost 5 bases, and 7 bases had no gene match. Per the germline V gene, CDR1 is MNHEY and CDR2 is SVGAGI. The CDR3: CASSSRTGQYGYTF. The CDR3 DNA follows: TGTGCCAGCAGTAGCCGGACAGGGCAATATGGCTACACCTTC.

Here the CDR3 reads CASSPGLAGEQYF. The CDR3 coding sequence is TGTGCCAGCTCGCCGGGACTAGCGGGCGAGCAGTACTTC. The chain joins TRBV18 to TRBJ2-7; 12 nucleotides agree with TRBD2. This CDR3 has 13 amino acids. Trimming removed 6 bases from V and 6 bases from J; junction bases left unmatched: 3. The germline V gene has CDR1 KGHSH and CDR2 LQKENI.

The chain couples TRBV6-1 to TRBJ2-7; 9 bases match TRBD1. The CDR3 is 16 amino acids. Germline V gene lookup returns CDR1 MNHNS and CDR2 SASEGT. J gave up 3 bases and V 4 bases, and 10 bases lay outside the gene matches. The CDR3 DNA sequence: TGTGCCAGCAGTGCCCGGACAGGGGTCAAAGGCTACGAGCAGTACTTC. This translates into CASSARTGVKGYEQYF.

The chain recombines TRBV12-5 with TRBJ2-7; 12 positions match TRBD2. This CDR3 is 16 amino acids long. The V gene's germline CDR1 is LGHNT and CDR2 FRNRAP. V lost 6 bases to trimming and J lost 2 bases; unmatched junction nucleotides: 8. CDR3 amino acids: CASGRWTSGITYEQYF. In nucleotides, the CDR3 is TGTGCTAGTGGCCGATGGACTAGCGGGATAACCTACGAGCAGTACTTC.

This sequence joins TRBV7-6 and TRBJ1-6; 7 positions match TRBD1. Germline loops: CDR1 SGHVS, CDR2 FNYEAQ. V shed 5 bases, J shed 6 bases, and the junction held 10 bases outside the gene matches. CDR3 length equals 16 residues. This CDR3 reads CASSLRSGGGNSPLHF. In DNA form, the CDR3 reads TGTGCCAGCAGCCTCAGGTCAGGGGGTGGTAATTCACCCCTCCACTTT.

The gene calls are TRBV6-5 and TRBJ2-3; D may be TRBD2 (5 bases). CDR1 and CDR2 from the germline V gene are MNHEY and SVGAGI. The CDR3 totals 13 residues. V lost 5 bases and J lost 0, with 6 bases in between. CDR3 amino acids: CASSRTSTDTQYF. The DNA for the CDR3 is TGTGCCAGCAGTCGGACTAGCACAGATACGCAGTATTTT.

Here the CDR3 reads CATSGGTRDTEAFF. The DNA of the CDR3 is TGTGCCACCAGTGGAGGGACAAGGGACACTGAAGCTTTCTTT. The chain is built from TRBV24-1 and TRBJ1-1; TRBD1 might be the D (6 bases). Germline values: CDR1 KGHDR, CDR2 SFDVKD. Trimming removed 5 bases at V and 3 bases at J, with 12 bases between. The CDR3 has 14 residues.

The DNA for the CDR3 is TGTGCCAGCAGCCCACCCCGGACTAGCGGGTACACAGATACGCAGTATTTT. Amino acid sequence: CASSPPRTSGYTDTQYF. The chain carries TRBV6-2 or TRBV6-3 and TRBJ2-3; 11 bases map to TRBD2. The CDR3 loop spans 17 amino acids. The germline V gene has CDR1 MNHEY and CDR2 SVGEGT. Unmatched junction bases numbered 10, after V lost 6 bases and J lost 2 bases.

The gene calls are TRBV10-2 and TRBJ1-1, with D unclear. In germline, CDR1 is WSHSY, CDR2 SAAADI. The V end lost 7 bases, the J end lost 5 bases, and 17 bases lay between the germline ends. The CDR3 consists of 14 residues. CDR3 in amino acids: CASTSSLTGTEAFF. Here the CDR3 DNA reads TGCGCCAGCACATCATCCCTGACGGGGACTGAAGCTTTCTTT.

The rearrangement joins TRBV19 to TRBJ2-2; 8 positions match TRBD1. The CDR3 is 15 amino acids. The germline gives CDR1 LNHDA, CDR2 SQIVND (reference sequence). V lost 5 bases and J lost 1; bases outside the gene matches: 3. The CDR3 reads CASSPTGENTGELFF. Here the CDR3 DNA reads TGTGCCAGTAGTCCGACAGGGGAGAACACCGGGGAGCTGTTTTTT.

The chain joins TRBV6-4 to TRBJ1-1, with TRBD1 matching over 7 bases. Germline V CDR1 and CDR2: MRHNA, SNTAGT. There are 16 residues in the CDR3. The junction had 14 bases not matched to a gene; V was cut back by 10 bases and J by 0 bases. Written as DNA, the CDR3 is TGTGCCACCGAGCGTCCTTGGACAGGTCTGAACACTGAAGCTTTCTTT. Protein: CATERPWTGLNTEAFF.

CDR3 bases: TGTGCCAGCAGTCAAGGACTGGGGGAGCAGTACTTC. It codes for CASSQGLGEQYF. This chain connects TRBV27 to TRBJ2-7; D is possibly TRBD2 (5 bases). The germline V and J ends were trimmed by 5 bases and 7 bases, with 12 bases remaining between them. Germline V gene lookup returns CDR1 MNHEY and CDR2 SMNVEV (reference sequence). CDR3 length: 12 residues.

The rearrangement links TRBV19 to TRBJ2-1; 13 nucleotides match TRBD2. Germline values: CDR1 LNHDA, CDR2 SQIVND (reference sequence). The CDR3 is made up of 18 amino acids. Germline trimming cut 0 bases from V and 7 bases from J; bases unmatched to any gene: 9. For the CDR3, the DNA is TGTGCCAGTAGTATAGATTGGACTAGCGGGAGAAGGACTAATGAGCAGTTCTTC. Encoded protein: CASSIDWTSGRRTNEQFF.

The J gene is TRBJ2-2, the V gene TRBV5-1; 9 positions agree with TRBD1. With V trimmed by 4 bases and J by 3 bases, 7 bases remained unmatched. CDR3 size: 16 residues. Looked up from germline, CDR1 is SGHRS and CDR2 is YFSETQ. The CDR3 is CASSLLGQGYTGELFF. The CDR3 DNA sequence: TGCGCCAGCAGCCTACTGGGACAGGGATACACCGGGGAGCTGTTTTTT.

The chain has TRBV5-1 and TRBJ2-2, with D possibly matching TRBD2 (5 bases). CDR3 length: 14 residues. Trimming stripped 5 bases from V and 1 base from J, with 9 bases between. Germline V gives CDR1 SGHRS, CDR2 YFSETQ. Here the CDR3 reads CASRRAVNTGELFF. CDR3 in DNA: TGCGCCAGCAGGAGAGCGGTGAACACCGGGGAGCTGTTTTTT.

The chain links TRBV5-4 to TRBJ2-2; the match to TRBD2 covers 11 bases. Germline values: CDR1 SGHNT, CDR2 YYREEE (reference sequence). The trim removed 4 bases at V and 4 bases at J, leaving 6 bases unmatched. There are 16 residues in the CDR3. The chain's CDR3 is CASSLGTSGLTGELFF. CDR3 sequence (DNA): TGTGCCAGCAGCCTTGGGACTAGCGGTCTCACCGGGGAGCTGTTTTTT.

The CDR3 sequence: CASSLAGGVDTQYF. The CDR3 nucleotides read TGTGCCAGCAGCTTGGCCGGGGGGGTGGATACGCAGTATTTT. The rearrangement joins TRBV5-8 to TRBJ2-3, with 8 bases lining up with TRBD2. Germline CDR1 is SGHTS and CDR2 is YDEGEE. V trimming: 0 bases; J trimming: 6 bases; junction bases outside the gene matches: 3. The length of the CDR3 is 14 residues. Drawing the rest from reference TRBV5-8 and TRBJ2-3, the complete variable domain is EAGVTQSPTHLIKTRGQQATLRCSPISGHTSVYWYQQALGLGLQFLLWYDEGEERNRGNFPPRFSGRQFPNYSSELNVNALELEDSALYLCASSLAGGVDTQYFGPGTRLTVL.

The rearrangement joins TRBV5-8 to TRBJ2-4; TRBD1 is a possible D gene (7 bases). The CDR3 covers 16 residues. Germline V gives CDR1 SGHTS, CDR2 YDEGEE. V lost 4 bases to trimming and J lost 7 bases, with 21 bases between them. Here the CDR3 DNA reads TGTGCCAGCAGCCTACCGATCGGACAGGCGGGGAACATTCAGTACTTC. Residues: CASSLPIGQAGNIQYF.

The V and J genes are TRBV7-9 and TRBJ2-3, with 15 positions matching TRBD2. The CDR3 is 17 amino acids. Per the germline V gene, CDR1 is SEHNR and CDR2 is FQNEAQ (reference sequence). V trimming: 3 bases; J trimming: 6 bases; junction bases outside the gene matches: 7. The CDR3 bases are TGTGCCAGCAGCTTGGGACTAGCGGGAGGAGGTGGGGATACGCAGTATTTT. This translates into CASSLGLAGGGGDTQYF.

The rearrangement joins TRBV27 to TRBJ2-7; TRBD2 might be the D (6 bases). Germline lookup yields CDR1 MNHEY and CDR2 SMNVEV (reference sequence). CDR3 length: 14 residues. Trimming pared 4 bases from V and 6 bases from J, leaving 16 bases between. CDR3 sequence reads: CASSSPWREGEQYF. Written as DNA, the CDR3 is TGTGCCAGCAGTTCCCCCTGGCGGGAAGGCGAGCAGTACTTC.

This rearrangement joins TRBV5-5 to TRBJ2-3; tentative D call: TRBD2 (6 bases). The CDR3 totals 15 residues. V was cut by 0 bases and J by 3 bases, with 11 bases left in between. The V gene's germline CDR1 is SGHKS and CDR2 YYEKEE (reference sequence). This CDR3 reads CASSLDGGETDTQYF. CDR3 coding DNA: TGTGCCAGCAGCTTGGATGGCGGGGAGACAGATACGCAGTATTTT.

The genes are TRBV21-1 and TRBJ1-2; the D call of TRBD1 is as the table states it, not checked on the DNA. TRBV21-1 counts as a pseudogene. The CDR3 totals 16 residues. This chain's CDR3 is CASSGDRGEEIHGYTF. CDR3 sequence (DNA): TGTGCCAGCAGCGGGGACAGGGGAGAAGAGATTCATGGCTACACCTTC.

The chain recombines TRBV9 with TRBJ1-1, with a possible D match to TRBD1 (5 bases). CDR3 length: 15 residues. The germline V gene encodes CDR1 SGDLS and CDR2 YYNGEE. The V end lost 5 bases, the J end lost 2 bases, and 16 bases lay between the germline ends. The CDR3 nucleotides read TGTGCCAGCAGACAAACTTTAGACAGTAACACTGAAGCTTTCTTT. It codes for CASRQTLDSNTEAFF.

This clone was seen a handful of times. The V call is TRBV18, the J call TRBJ2-7; D is undetermined. This CDR3 contains 11 residues. Per germline, CDR1 KGHSH and CDR2 LQKENI. V dropped 5 bases and J dropped 4 bases, with 6 bases sitting between them. CDR3 bases: TGTGCCAGCTCAGGCAGTTACGAGCAGTACTTC. It codes for CASSGSYEQYF.

V usage is TRBV7-6 and J usage is TRBJ2-7; 7 positions match TRBD2. V lost 1 base to trimming and J lost 0 bases; unmatched junction nucleotides: 9. The CDR3 consists of 17 residues. Germline V CDR1 and CDR2: SGHVS, FNYEAQ. In nucleotides, the CDR3 is TGTGCCAGCAGCTTAGTCTCGCGGCGGGGGAGCTCCTACGAGCAGTACTTC. It yields the protein CASSLVSRRGSSYEQYF.

The V call is TRBV7-2, the J call TRBJ2-2; 11 bases are shared with TRBD2. The CDR3 length is 17 residues. Germline assignment: CDR1 SGHTA and CDR2 FQGNSA. With V trimmed by 1 base and J by 5 bases, 6 bases remained unmatched. The CDR3 sequence: CASSLDLAGGPTGELFF. Here the CDR3 DNA reads TGTGCCAGCAGCTTAGATCTAGCGGGAGGTCCAACCGGGGAGCTGTTTTTT.

The rearrangement links TRBV30 to TRBJ1-1; tentatively, D is TRBD1 (6 bases). The CDR3 consists of 14 residues. Trimming took off 3 bases at V and 0 bases at J, with 11 bases between the two ends. In germline, CDR1 is GTSNPN, CDR2 SVGIG (reference sequence). CDR3: CAWSHEGVNTEAFF. The CDR3, as DNA: TGTGCCTGGAGCCACGAGGGGGTGAACACTGAAGCTTTCTTT.

The rearrangement uses TRBV3-1 (or the pseudogene TRBV3-2) and TRBJ1-2; 7 bases are shared with TRBD1. Germline loops: CDR1 LGHDT, CDR2 YNNKEL (reference sequence). V lost 4 bases and J lost 0; bases outside the gene matches: 11. This CDR3 comprises 17 residues. In DNA form, the CDR3 reads TGTGCCAGCAGCCCCCAGACAGGGTTTTCAGCTAACTATGGCTACACCTTC. Its protein product is CASSPQTGFSANYGYTF.

This clone was recorded once. V is TRBV7-2 and J is TRBJ2-7; D gene ambiguous. V lost 4 bases to trimming and J lost 4 bases, with 14 bases between them. Germline V gene lookup returns CDR1 SGHTA and CDR2 FQGNSA. This CDR3 region has 14 residues. In DNA form, the CDR3 reads TGTGCCAGCAGCTCCCCTTTCGGTACTTACGAGCAGTACTTC. This gives the protein CASSSPFGTYEQYF. Full variable domain (missing parts from reference TRBV7-2 and TRBJ2-7): GAGVSQSPSNKVTEKGKDVELRCDPISGHTALYWYRQSLGQGLEFLIYFQGNSAPDKSGLPSDRFSAERTGGSVSTLTIQRTQQEDSAVYLCASSSPFGTYEQYFGPGTRLTVT.

The gene calls are TRBV6-5 and TRBJ2-7; 12 bases match TRBD2. Germline V gene data show CDR1 as MNHEY and CDR2 as SVGAGI. The CDR3 totals 14 residues. J gave up 7 bases and V 8 bases, and 9 bases lay outside the gene matches. The CDR3 nucleotides are TGTGCCAGCGGCGAGGGGACTAGCGGGCGGGAGCAGTACTTC. Translating it yields CASGEGTSGREQYF.

V is TRBV11-3 and J is TRBJ2-3; D perhaps matches TRBD2 (6 bases). Deletions cut 1 base from V and 2 bases from J, with 7 bases between. The CDR3 totals 14 residues. Per the germline V gene, CDR1 is SGHNT and CDR2 is YENEEA. CDR3 in DNA: TGTGCCAGCAGCTTAGCGGGACTCACAGATACGCAGTATTTT. Its protein product is CASSLAGLTDTQYF.